The subject of this entry is one TCR beta chain. Trimming removed 5 bases from V and 6 bases from J; junction bases left unmatched: 7. This CDR3 has 14 residues. The V gene's germline CDR1 is LNHNV and CDR2 YYDKDF (reference sequence). These data are taken from a study of cytomegalovirus exposure and HLA in healthy donors. This table comes from immunoSEQ multiplex PCR, and its TCRdb copy is limited to in-frame clones, with some not included. This sample has under 250,000 clones; roughly 84% occur once, and the top ten carry more than 1.5%. The sample was PBMCs. The sequence came from a woman younger than 30 in good health and CMV-seropositive. The gene calls are TRBV15 and TRBJ1-5; 7 nucleotides line up with TRBD1. Written as DNA, the CDR3 is TGTGCCACCAGCGCCCGGACAGGCGGTCAGCCCCAGCATTTT. Amino acids: CATSARTGGQPQHF. Full variable domain (remainder filled in from reference TRBV15 and TRBJ1-5): DAMVIQNPRYQVTQFGKPVTLSCSQTLNHNVMYWYQQKSSQAPKLLFHYYDKDFNNEADTPDNFQSRRPNTSFCFLDIRSPGLGDTAMYLCATSARTGGQPQHFGDGTRLSIL.